This is a list of T cell receptor beta chains from one sample in a study of blood T cell repertoires in COVID-19. Sequencing was performed with immunoSEQ multiplex PCR; in TCRdb, only in-frame clones are kept and a portion is missing. This table has around 67,000 clones, 87% appearing once. Sequencing was performed on peripheral blood. The receptors were sampled from a man aged 50-60 years with active COVID-19. The conserved cysteine and the conserved F or W are not part of the CDR3 here.

j_gene: TRBJ1-2; v_gene: TRBV19; CDR3aa: ASSIGPIYGYT
j_gene: TRBJ2-7; v_gene: TRBV7-9; CDR3aa: ASSPRQSIYEQY
j_gene: TRBJ2-1; v_gene: TRBV6-2/TRBV6-3; CDR3aa: ASSSPGQGFNEQF
j_gene: TRBJ2-7; v_gene: TRBV28; CDR3aa: ASSLNPGQGVEQY
j_gene: TRBJ2-2; v_gene: TRBV29-1; CDR3aa: THPAGGPNTGELF
j_gene: TRBJ2-5; v_gene: TRBV5-6; CDR3aa: ASRFLAGGFQETQY
j_gene: TRBJ1-1; v_gene: TRBV7-9; CDR3aa: ASSPGGTANTEAF
j_gene: TRBJ1-5; v_gene: TRBV30; CDR3aa: AWSSEGSQPQH
j_gene: TRBJ2-1; v_gene: TRBV19; CDR3aa: ASSIPAGGYNEQF
j_gene: TRBJ2-3; v_gene: TRBV7-2; CDR3aa: ASSLGGPDTDTQY
j_gene: TRBJ1-2; v_gene: TRBV3-1/TRBV3-2; CDR3aa: ASSRRDFYGYT
j_gene: TRBJ2-3; v_gene: TRBV5-4; CDR3aa: ASRWGLAGAGDTQY
j_gene: TRBJ1-5; v_gene: TRBV2; CDR3aa: ASSEVGQVNQPQH
j_gene: TRBJ2-1; v_gene: TRBV5-1; CDR3aa: ASRTDNYNEQF
j_gene: TRBJ1-1; v_gene: TRBV6-5; CDR3aa: ASSTTPGPNTEAF
j_gene: TRBJ1-2; v_gene: TRBV18; CDR3aa: ASSSQTLGGYT
j_gene: TRBJ2-5; v_gene: TRBV3-1/TRBV3-2; CDR3aa: ASSQDSGLAVRGGAQY
j_gene: TRBJ2-3; v_gene: TRBV29-1; CDR3aa: SVSGGATSSTDTQY
j_gene: TRBJ2-5; v_gene: TRBV19; CDR3aa: ASGQLQETQY
j_gene: TRBJ2-7; v_gene: TRBV27; CDR3aa: ASSRAGTSSYEQY
j_gene: TRBJ2-7; v_gene: TRBV5-1; CDR3aa: ASSLQGEFYEQY
j_gene: TRBJ2-6; v_gene: TRBV19; CDR3aa: ASSVRQGTGANVLT
j_gene: TRBJ1-1; v_gene: TRBV5-6; CDR3aa: ATEARQGGNTEAF